These 3 T cell receptor beta chains came from one sample sequenced in a study of radiation and T cells in renal cell carcinoma. Specified time point: blood 4 weeks post-SBRT, at nephrectomy. This sample's treatment: 15 Gy SBRT to primary tumor, nephrectomy 4 weeks later. This table comes from immunoSEQ multiplex PCR, and its TCRdb copy is limited to in-frame clones, with some not included. The table has about 62,000 clones, over 60% seen once; the top ten hold around 7%. Here the sequenced sample was blood, taken from a patient whose treatment included radiotherapy and nephrectomy. These receptors all come from a man aged 55 to 70 with renal cell carcinoma.

The V call is TRBV15, the J call TRBJ2-6; D call uncertain. There are 17 residues in the CDR3. Trimming removed 5 bases from V and 0 bases from J, with 14 bases in between. Germline CDR1 and CDR2: LNHNV and YYDKDF (reference sequence). CDR3 nucleotide sequence: TGTGCCACCAGCCCCGGTACATCCCTCTCTGGGGCCAACGTCCTGACTTTC. Translated: CATSPGTSLSGANVLTF. Full variable domain (remainder filled in from reference TRBV15 and TRBJ2-6): DAMVIQNPRYQVTQFGKPVTLSCSQTLNHNVMYWYQQKSSQAPKLLFHYYDKDFNNEADTPDNFQSRRPNTSFCFLDIRSPGLGDTAMYLCATSPGTSLSGANVLTFGAGSRLTVL.

Comments on this clone: The sample holds other DNA sequences that translate to the same CDR3. CDR3: CASTRTGASYEQYV. The CDR3 DNA is TGTGCCAGCACCAGGACAGGGGCCAGTTACGAGCAGTACGTC. The chain combines TRBV6-1 with TRBJ2-7, with 9 bases aligning to TRBD1. The CDR3 is 14 amino acids. J gave up 4 bases and V 7 bases, and 8 bases lay outside the gene matches. CDR1 is MNHNS, CDR2 SASEGT, per germline.

This chain links TRBV5-1 with TRBJ1-6; D gene ambiguous. Trimming cost V 5 bases and J 5 bases, with 11 bases left between them. This CDR3 contains 14 residues. Germline lookup yields CDR1 SGHRS and CDR2 YFSETQ. CDR3 nucleotides: TGCGCCAGCAGAGTAGGCAGTAATAATTCACCCCTCCACTTT. Protein: CASRVGSNNSPLHF.